The T cell receptor beta chain described here comes from a study of HIV-infected children after antiretroviral therapy interruption. The treatment denotes: PENTA 11 planned treatment interruption arm or continuous ART arm. There are many counts of this clonotype. CDR1 and CDR2 (germline): MGHDK, SYGVNS. J gave up 4 bases and V 6 bases, and 4 bases lay outside the gene matches. This CDR3 is 15 amino acids long. RNA-based 3' RACE libraries used unique molecular identifiers. TCRdb fed the 3' RACE reads into MiXCR, producing one record per CDR3 protein. The sample consists of 45,000 to 50,000 distinct CDR3 sequences, around 4.7% of them appearing once.

The V and J genes are TRBV25-1 and TRBJ2-2; 11 nucleotides agree with TRBD1. This receptor was taken from a pool of human donors with HIV. The sample consisted of CD45RA+ CD4+ T cells from PBMCs, pooled from several time points, taken from a donor given antiretroviral therapy, either interrupted or continuous. Subset described: naive CD4+ CD45RA+ CD45RO- T cells. Here the CDR3 DNA reads TGTGCCAGCAGCGGACAGGGGGCGCTCACCGGGGAGCTGTTTTTT. Protein sequence: CASSGQGALTGELFF.